The source of this TCR beta chain is a study of cytomegalovirus exposure and HLA in healthy donors. V was trimmed by 0 bases and J by 5 bases, leaving 7 bases between them. The CDR3 length is 12 residues. CDR1 is GTSNPN and CDR2 is SVGIG in the germline V gene (reference sequence). Study conclusions and caveats: The classifier, whose performance was assessed in both the original and validation cohorts, reportedly diagnosed cytomegalovirus status with high specificity and sensitivity.

Produced via immunoSEQ multiplex PCR; TCRdb's table is partial and in-frame only. The repertoire holds 150,000 to 200,000 clones, with about nine tenths as singletons. Turning to this clone: Its cognate antigen is unknown.

Input material: PBMCs. This rearrangement joins TRBV30 to TRBJ2-5; D not certain. This sequence originates from a woman aged 18-30 years in good health and CMV-seropositive. The CDR3 DNA reads TGTGCCTGGAGTGTACTGAGTGAGACCCAGTACTTC. As protein: CAWSVLSETQYF.